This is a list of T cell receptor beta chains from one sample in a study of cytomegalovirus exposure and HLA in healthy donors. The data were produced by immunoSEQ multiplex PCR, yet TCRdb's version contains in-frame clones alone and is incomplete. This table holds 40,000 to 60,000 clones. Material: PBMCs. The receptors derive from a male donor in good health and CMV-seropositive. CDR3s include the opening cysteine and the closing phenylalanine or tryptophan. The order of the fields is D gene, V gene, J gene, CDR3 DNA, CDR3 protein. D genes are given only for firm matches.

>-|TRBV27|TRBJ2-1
TGTGCCAGCAGTATCGAAACACGGGGGGAGCAGTTCTTC
CASSIETRGEQFF
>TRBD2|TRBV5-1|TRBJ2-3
TGCGCCAGCAGCGTGCGGGGGGGGATTGCAGATACGCAGTATTTT
CASSVRGGIADTQYF
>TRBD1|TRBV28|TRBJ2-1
TGTGCCAGCAGTCCGGACAGGGGATACTACAATGAGCAGTTCTTC
CASSPDRGYYNEQFF
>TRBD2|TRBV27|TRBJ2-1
TGTGCCAGCAGTCTGGGGGGGACTAGCGGGGTTGAGCAGTTCTTC
CASSLGGTSGVEQFF
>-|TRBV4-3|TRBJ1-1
TGCGCCAGCAGCCAAGTACCCAGGGTGGGAACTGAAGCTTTCTTT
CASSQVPRVGTEAFF
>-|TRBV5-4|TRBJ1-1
TGTGCCAGCTCCCCCGGGGGGACGTTGAACACTGAAGCTTTCTTT
CASSPGGTLNTEAFF
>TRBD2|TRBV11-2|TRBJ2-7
TGTGCCAGCAGCCCTCGGGGGGGGGCCTACGAGCAGTACTTC
CASSPRGGAYEQYF
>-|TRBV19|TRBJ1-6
TGTGCCAGTAGTCCCTACCACGGGGGGTCTATGGATTCACCCCTCCACTTT
CASSPYHGGSMDSPLHF
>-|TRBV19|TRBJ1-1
TGTGCCAGTATCCCGGTCTCCCTGGGGACAATGAACACTGAAGCTTTCTTT
CASIPVSLGTMNTEAFF
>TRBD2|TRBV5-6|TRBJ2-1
TGTGCCAGCAGCTTGTGGGGACTAGCGGATAATGAGCAGTTCTTC
CASSLWGLADNEQFF
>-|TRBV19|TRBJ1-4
TGTGCCAGTAGTATCCTAACAGGGCAAGCTAATGAAAAACTGTTTTTT
CASSILTGQANEKLFF
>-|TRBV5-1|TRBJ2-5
TGCGCCAGCAGCTTGGTGGCAGGGGAGGAGACCCAGTACTTC
CASSLVAGEETQYF
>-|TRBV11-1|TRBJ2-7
TGTGCCAGCAGCTTAGATCCCACCTACGAGCAGTACTTC
CASSLDPTYEQYF
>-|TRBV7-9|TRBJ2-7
TGTGCCAGCAGCTCGGCGGAGCAGCACGAGCAGTACTTC
CASSSAEQHEQYF
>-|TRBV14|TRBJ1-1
TGTGCCAGCAGCCAAGCCCTCATGCGGGGAGAAGCTTTCTTT
CASSQALMRGEAFF
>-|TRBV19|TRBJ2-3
TGTGCCAGTAGTTTCGGTTTGGAGGGGGCTGGAACGCAGTATTTT
CASSFGLEGAGTQYF
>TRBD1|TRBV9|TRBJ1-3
TGTGCCAGCAGCGTAGAAGACAGGGCTGGAAACACCATATATTTT
CASSVEDRAGNTIYF
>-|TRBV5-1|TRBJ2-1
TGCGCCAGCAGCTTCGAATCCCTTGAGGAGTTCTTC
CASSFESLEEFF
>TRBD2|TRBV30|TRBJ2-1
TGTGCCTGGAGTGGCGGGGGATCCAACAATGAGCAGTTCTTC
CAWSGGGSNNEQFF
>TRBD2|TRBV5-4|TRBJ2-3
TGTGCCAGCAGCCGGACTAGCGGTAGCACAGATACGCAGTATTTT
CASSRTSGSTDTQYF
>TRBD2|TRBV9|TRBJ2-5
TGTGCCAGCAGCGAAAGCGGGGGGATCCCTCAAGAGACCCAGTACTTC
CASSESGGIPQETQYF
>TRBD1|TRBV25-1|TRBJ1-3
TGTGCCAGCAGAGGGACAGATGTTTACTCTGGAAACACCATATATTTT
CASRGTDVYSGNTIYF
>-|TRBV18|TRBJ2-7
TGTGCCAGCTCACCGCGGACAGAGTACGAGCAGTACTTC
CASSPRTEYEQYF
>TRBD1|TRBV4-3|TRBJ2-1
TGCGCCAGCAGCCAGGGACAGGGGTTCTACAATGAGCAGTTCTTC
CASSQGQGFYNEQFF
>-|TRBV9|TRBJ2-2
TGTGCCAGCAGCCCAGCAGGAGGGGTCACCGGGGAGCTGTTTTTT
CASSPAGGVTGELFF
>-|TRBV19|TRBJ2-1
TGTGCCAGTAGTATCGTCGGGTTTAGCTCCTACAATGAGCAGTTCTTC
CASSIVGFSSYNEQFF
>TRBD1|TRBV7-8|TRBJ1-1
TGTGCCAGCAGCTTAGGCGACAGGGGGACGAACACTGAAGCTTTCTTT
CASSLGDRGTNTEAFF
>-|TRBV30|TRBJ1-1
TGTGCCTGGAGTGCACTCGGTGCGAACACTGAAGCTTTCTTT
CAWSALGANTEAFF
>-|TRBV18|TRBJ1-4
TGTGCCAGCTCGCGCGCCGCCGGGGATGAAAAACTGTTTTTT
CASSRAAGDEKLFF
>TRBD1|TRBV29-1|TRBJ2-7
TGCAGCGCTAAGGGGACAGGGCCCTACGAGCAGTACTTC
CSAKGTGPYEQYF
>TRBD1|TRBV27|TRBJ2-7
TGTGCCAGCAGTTTTGCACAGGGGTACGAGCAGTACTTC
CASSFAQGYEQYF
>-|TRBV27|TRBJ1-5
TGTGCCAGCGCTAATGGACAGTACAATCAGCCCCAGCATTTT
CASANGQYNQPQHF
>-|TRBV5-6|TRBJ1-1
TGTGCCAGCAGCTTAGGCGGGGGCTTCAAGTTGGTCTTT
CASSLGGGFKLVF
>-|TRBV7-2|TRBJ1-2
TGTGCCAGCAGCCCCGGACAGCAAGGCTATGGCTACACCTTC
CASSPGQQGYGYTF
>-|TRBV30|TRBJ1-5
TGTGCCGCCGGTTCCCGTAGCAATCAGCCCCAGCATTTT
CAAGSRSNQPQHF
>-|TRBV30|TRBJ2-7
TGTGCCTGGAGTGTAATGAGTTTCCACGAGCAGTACTTC
CAWSVMSFHEQYF
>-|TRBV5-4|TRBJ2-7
TGTGCCAGCAGCTTGGGGCAGGGGATATCCTACGAGCAGTACTTC
CASSLGQGISYEQYF
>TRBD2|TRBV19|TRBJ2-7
TGTGCCAGTAGTCCGGGACTATCCTACGAGCAGTACTTC
CASSPGLSYEQYF
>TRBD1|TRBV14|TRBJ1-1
TGTGCCAGCAGCTACTCAGGGGGCGCATGGACTGAAGCTTTCTTT
CASSYSGGAWTEAFF
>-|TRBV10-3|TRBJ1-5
TGTGCCAAGAAATTATTAACGGGGGGACGCAATCAGCCCCAGCATTTT
CAKKLLTGGRNQPQHF
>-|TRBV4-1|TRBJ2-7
TGCGCCAGCAGCCAAGGGACAGTCTCCTACGAGCAGTACTTC
CASSQGTVSYEQYF
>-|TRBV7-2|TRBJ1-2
TGTGCCAGCAGCTTAGGACGGAGCTATGGCTACACCTTC
CASSLGRSYGYTF
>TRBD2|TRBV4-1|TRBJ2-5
TGCGCCAGCAGCCGGGGGGGGGTAGAGACCCAGTACTTC
CASSRGGVETQYF
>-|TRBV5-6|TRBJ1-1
TGTGCCAGCAGCTGGGGTCTGACAGAACTGAACACTGAAGCTTTCTTT
CASSWGLTELNTEAFF
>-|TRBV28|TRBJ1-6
TGTGCCAGTCAACCGCAGGGTTGGTCACCCCTCCACTTT
CASQPQGWSPLHF
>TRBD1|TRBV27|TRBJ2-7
TGTGCCAGCAGTTGGACAGGCAGCTCCTACGAGCAGTACTTC
CASSWTGSSYEQYF
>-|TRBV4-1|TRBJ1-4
TGCGCCAGCAGCCAAGGGCAGGGGCTTGAAAAACTGTTTTTT
CASSQGQGLEKLFF
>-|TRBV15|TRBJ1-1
TGTGCCACCAGCCCCGGGGGGACTGAAGCTTTCTTT
CATSPGGTEAFF